In its sample, the clone carrying this T cell receptor (beta chain) was seen a few times. The CDR3 is 12 residues long. Germline V gene lookup returns CDR1 MNHNS and CDR2 SASEGT. V lost 1 base to trimming and J lost 10 bases, with 10 bases between them. This record comes from a study of blood T cell repertoires in COVID-19. Profiling relied on immunoSEQ multiplex PCR, and the TCRdb table lists in-frame clones only, not all of them. In the table there are 200,000 to 300,000 clones, more than 80% of which are singletons. The chain combines TRBV6-1 with TRBJ1-2; D is possibly TRBD1 (6 bases). The TCR was taken from a woman older than 75 with COVID-19, enrolled during active disease. The sample taken for sequencing was peripheral blood. The CDR3 region has the DNA TGTGCCAGCAGTGAAGTAAGACAGGACTACACCTTC. The encoded protein is CASSEVRQDYTF.